This entry describes one TCR beta chain. These data are taken from a study of cytomegalovirus exposure and HLA in healthy donors. The PCR contained 60 Vbeta and 13 Jbeta primers. Sequencing was performed with immunoSEQ multiplex PCR; in TCRdb, only in-frame clones are kept and a portion is missing. Of 210,000 or so clones in the sample, around 81% were seen once. Sequenced sample: PBMCs. This TCR came from a woman between 45 and 65 years old in good health and CMV-seropositive.

The CDR3 spells CASSLDRDSYGYTF. CDR3 DNA sequence: TGCGCCAGCAGCTTGGACAGGGACAGCTATGGCTACACCTTC. This chain connects TRBV5-1 to TRBJ1-2; 7 nucleotides line up with TRBD1. V lost 0 bases to trimming and J lost 4 bases; unmatched junction nucleotides: 3. The CDR3 runs to 14 residues. CDR1 is SGHRS, CDR2 YFSETQ, per germline.